The 27 T cell receptor beta chains reported below all come from one sample, sequenced in a study of regulatory T cells in long-lasting Graves disease. Investigators prepared the TCR beta libraries by applying iRepertoire HTBI primers and Arm-PCR of CDR3 regions. TCRdb fed the multiplex PCR reads into MiXCR, producing one record per CDR3 protein. The table shows a few hundred thousand distinct CDR3 sequences, with roughly 19% occurring only once. Time point noted: newly diagnosed GD, antithyroid drugs for less than 3 months. Making the TCR library involved RNA that had been extracted from PBMCs. These data are also associated with another study on T cells in Graves' hyperthyroidism and ophthalmopathy.

Material: peripheral blood mononuclear cells (PBMCs), obtained at new diagnosis, from a patient treated with antithyroid drugs. Source of these receptors: a woman in her thirties with Graves disease.

This clonotype has a count of ten or more. The V gene is TRBV20-1, the J gene TRBJ2-1, with TRBD2 identical over 12 bases. The CDR3 contains 15 residues. Per the germline V gene, CDR1 is DFQATT and CDR2 is SNEGSKA (reference sequence). V shed 4 bases, J shed 4 bases, and the junction held 5 bases outside the gene matches. This CDR3 reads CSAMTSGGPYNEQFF. CDR3 coding DNA: TGCAGTGCTATGACTAGCGGGGGTCCGTACAATGAGCAGTTCTTC.

As for this clonotype: The germline gene is not matched at one end of the junction; a read error may be the cause. V is TRBV18 and J is TRBJ2-3; D call uncertain. The J call is in doubt because the DNA end fits TRBJ2-1 better. The CDR3 is 14 residues long. Germline V lookup: CDR1 KGHSH, CDR2 LQKENI. The CDR3 loop is CASSPLIENNEQFF. The CDR3 nucleotides are TGTGCCAGCTCACCTTTGATAGAAAACAACGAGCAGTTCTTC.

V usage is TRBV11-2 and J usage is TRBJ2-3, with D tentatively TRBD1 (5 bases). The CDR3 totals 15 residues. The V gene's germline CDR1 is SGHAT and CDR2 FQNNGV. Trimming left V 3 bases short and J 4 bases short, with 14 bases between. DNA of the CDR3: TGTGCCAGCAGCTTTCGACAGTTACGACCAGATACGCAGTATTTT. Its translation is CASSFRQLRPDTQYF.

This clonotype was counted at least ten times. The CDR3, as DNA: TGTGCCTGGAGTCGTAGCCAGGCCGAAGCTTTCTTT. Its protein is CAWSRSQAEAFF. The chain uses TRBV30 and TRBJ1-1; D call uncertain. Trimming removed 2 bases at V and 8 bases at J, with 12 bases between. Germline lookup yields CDR1 GTSNPN and CDR2 SVGIG (reference sequence). This CDR3 is built from 12 residues.

This clonotype was detected ten times or more. V and J are TRBV20-1 and TRBJ2-2; 7 bases align to TRBD1. The ends lost 6 bases at V and 7 bases at J; junction bases unmatched: 11. CDR1 is DFQATT and CDR2 is SNEGSKA in the germline V gene (reference sequence). CDR3 length: 14 amino acids. CDR3 loop: CSAVDRAPGGELFF. As DNA, the CDR3 is TGCAGTGCGGTCGACAGGGCACCAGGCGGGGAGCTGTTTTTT.

The V gene is TRBV11-1, the J gene TRBJ2-3; D may be TRBD2 (6 bases). V was shortened by 4 bases and J by 0 bases, with 11 bases between the two germline ends. The V gene's germline CDR1 is SGHAT and CDR2 FQDESV (reference sequence). The CDR3 consists of 15 residues. CDR3 in DNA: TGTGCCAGCAGCTACCGGGACTTTAGCACAGATACGCAGTATTTT. Translation gives CASSYRDFSTDTQYF.

Many counts were recorded for this clonotype. V gene TRBV2 combines with J gene TRBJ1-1; D is unresolved. CDR3 length: 13 residues. V gave up 5 bases and J gave up 3 bases, with 10 bases separating them. Looked up from germline, CDR1 is SNHLY and CDR2 is FYNNEI. The CDR3 region has the DNA TGTGCCAGCAGTCCCCGGGAATACACTGAAGCTTTCTTT. It specifies CASSPREYTEAFF.

The V gene is TRBV9, the J gene TRBJ1-3; D is unclear. Trimming cost V 4 bases and J 0 bases, with 14 bases left between them. Germline V gives CDR1 SGDLS, CDR2 YYNGEE. The CDR3 extends over 16 amino acids. CDR3 coding DNA: TGTGCCAGCAGCCAAGCTACAGCCTACTCTGGAAACACCATATATTTT. It specifies CASSQATAYSGNTIYF.

This clonotype was observed at least ten times. The CDR3 reads CASSVDRSRALHF. CDR3 DNA sequence: TGTGCCAGCAGCGTTGACAGGTCTAGAGCCCTCCACTTT. The rearrangement joins TRBV11-2 to TRBJ1-6, with TRBD1 as a possible D gene (6 bases). This CDR3 has 13 residues. Germline V gives CDR1 SGHAT, CDR2 FQNNGV. Trimming stripped 5 bases from V and 14 bases from J, with 16 bases between.

This clonotype appeared many times. The rearrangement links TRBV10-2 to TRBJ1-3; D possibly corresponds to TRBD1 (5 bases). This CDR3 has 14 amino acids. Trimming removed 2 bases at V and 7 bases at J, with 12 bases between. Looked up from germline, CDR1 is WSHSY and CDR2 is SAAADI. This chain's CDR3 is CASSEQGAGNTIYF. In DNA, the CDR3 is TGCGCCAGCAGTGAGCAGGGCGCCGGGAACACCATATATTTT.

This clonotype was recorded at least ten times. V usage is TRBV2 and J usage is TRBJ2-7, with a tentative D call TRBD1 (6 bases). The germline V and J ends were trimmed by 6 bases and 0 bases, with 12 bases remaining between them. The CDR3 loop spans 14 amino acids. CDR1 and CDR2 from the germline V gene are SNHLY and FYNNEI. CDR3 sequence (DNA): TGTGCCAGCAGGACAGACAGGTACTCCTACGAGCAGTACTTC. Its protein is CASRTDRYSYEQYF.

The table lists this clonotype with many counts. V gene TRBV6-1 combines with J gene TRBJ1-2; D not certain. This CDR3 contains 14 residues. Trimming stripped 6 bases from V and 4 bases from J, with 15 bases between. Germline CDR1 MNHNS, CDR2 SASEGT. CDR3 amino acids: CASRPVRRSYGYTF. Here the CDR3 DNA reads TGTGCCAGCAGGCCAGTGAGACGGTCCTATGGCTACACCTTC.

This clonotype was observed many times. The V and J genes are TRBV27 and TRBJ2-1; possibly TRBD1 or TRBD2 for D (5 bases each). Germline CDR1 and CDR2: MNHEY and SMNVEV (reference sequence). The ends were cut back, 8 bases at V and 4 bases at J, with 24 bases in the middle. The CDR3 length is 17 residues. The chain's CDR3 is CASCWRRDVWSYNEQFF. CDR3 in DNA: TGTGCCAGCTGTTGGCGCAGGGACGTTTGGTCGTACAATGAGCAGTTCTTC.

This clonotype appeared a few times. V usage is TRBV10-2 and J usage is TRBJ2-7, with D tentatively TRBD2 (6 bases). Germline V gives CDR1 WSHSY, CDR2 SAAADI. V was clipped by 4 bases and J by 1 base, with 14 bases between them. The CDR3 consists of 15 residues. The CDR3 DNA follows: TGCGCCAGCAGTGTCGGGCTAGCGCGATCCTACGAGCAGTACTTC. Its protein is CASSVGLARSYEQYF.

This clonotype was detected many times. The V and J genes are TRBV28 and TRBJ1-6; D ambiguous. In germline, CDR1 is MDHEN, CDR2 SYDVKM. The CDR3 is 14 amino acids. Trimming cost V 6 bases and J 7 bases, with 13 bases left between them. As DNA, the CDR3 is TGTGCCAGCAGAGATCGATACTACAATTCACCCCTCCACTTT. Its translation is CASRDRYYNSPLHF.

This clonotype was detected ten times or more. The chain carries TRBV28 and TRBJ1-6; 7 bases line up with TRBD1. This CDR3 has 15 residues. CDR1 and CDR2 from the germline V gene are MDHEN and SYDVKM. The junction had 8 bases not matched to a gene; V was cut back by 6 bases and J by 6 bases. This chain's CDR3 is CASSDSTGINSPLHF. The CDR3 DNA follows: TGTGCCAGCAGCGATTCGACAGGGATTAATTCACCCCTCCACTTT. Full variable domain (missing parts from reference TRBV28 and TRBJ1-6): DVKVTQSSRYLVKRTGEKVFLECVQDMDHENMFWYRQDPGLGLRLIYFSYDVKMKEKGDIPEGYSVSREKKERFSLILESASTNQTSMYLCASSDSTGINSPLHFGNGTRLTVT.

This clonotype has at least ten counts. The V call is TRBV5-1, the J call TRBJ2-1, with D unresolved. Trimming shortened V by 4 bases and J by 4 bases, and 15 bases separated the two germline ends. The CDR3 is 15 amino acids. The germline CDR1 and CDR2 sequences are SGHRS and YFSETQ. The CDR3 loop reads CASSMPSQMYNEQFF. The CDR3 DNA sequence: TGCGCCAGCAGCATGCCATCTCAGATGTACAATGAGCAGTTCTTC.

This clonotype has more than one count but fewer than ten. The chain is built from TRBV28 and TRBJ1-2; no reliable D call. The germline CDR1 and CDR2 sequences are MDHEN and SYDVKM. This CDR3 spans 13 amino acids. Trimming cost V 6 bases and J 0 bases, with 8 bases left between them. Written as DNA, the CDR3 is TGTGCCAGCAGACCTGACACTAACTATGGCTACACCTTC. This encodes CASRPDTNYGYTF.

The rearrangement links TRBV11-3 to TRBJ2-1, with TRBD1 as a possible D gene (6 bases). The germline gives CDR1 SGHNT, CDR2 YENEEA. This CDR3 region has 15 residues. Trimming pared 0 bases from V and 11 bases from J, leaving 17 bases between. CDR3 sequence (DNA): TGTGCCAGCAGCTTAGATCCGTCGACAGGTACTCAGCAGTTCTTC. The encoded protein is CASSLDPSTGTQQFF.

This clonotype was counted between two and nine times. A read error is likely, as this CDR3 ends without the conserved phenylalanine or tryptophan. J is TRBJ2-5 and V is TRBV5-5; D remains ambiguous. The CDR3 runs 11 residues. Trimming left V 2 bases short and J 5 bases short, with 4 bases between. The germline V gene encodes CDR1 SGHKS and CDR2 YYEKEE (reference sequence). The DNA of the CDR3 is TGTGCCAGCAGCTTTTTGGAGACCCAGTACCTC. This codes for CASSFLETQYL.

This clonotype was recorded many times. The chain is built from TRBV28 and TRBJ1-1, with 7 nucleotides matching TRBD1. Germline lookup yields CDR1 MDHEN and CDR2 SYDVKM. The trim removed 6 bases at V and 3 bases at J, leaving 10 bases unmatched. The CDR3 spans 15 residues. CDR3 loop: CASSPWTGQHTEAFF. The CDR3 DNA follows: TGTGCCAGCAGCCCTTGGACGGGACAGCACACTGAAGCTTTCTTT.

This clonotype has a handful of counts. The chain has TRBV20-1 and TRBJ1-6; TRBD1 matches at 9 bases. CDR1 DFQATT and CDR2 SNEGSKA come from the germline V gene (reference sequence). The CDR3 sequence is 15 residues long. Unmatched junction bases numbered 7, after V lost 0 bases and J lost 10 bases. The CDR3 here is CSARDLGQGESPLHF. CDR3 bases: TGCAGTGCTAGAGATTTGGGACAGGGAGAATCACCCCTCCACTTT.

The sample holds many counts of this clonotype. The chain joins TRBV28 to TRBJ2-7; 10 bases are a match to TRBD2. Germline CDR1 is MDHEN and CDR2 is SYDVKM. V was pared by 11 bases and J by 3 bases, with 19 bases of the junction left unmatched. There are 17 residues in the CDR3. The CDR3 DNA is TGTGCCCATACAAGAGCGGGAGGGCCCGGGTTGGGCTACGAGCAGTACTTC. It codes for CAHTRAGGPGLGYEQYF.

This clonotype occurred many times. This chain connects TRBV7-2 to TRBJ1-2; 7 bases match TRBD1. Looked up from germline, CDR1 is SGHTA and CDR2 is FQGNSA. The CDR3 runs 15 residues. The V segment lost 1 base and the J segment 6 bases; nucleotides outside the gene matches: 8. The CDR3 DNA is TGTGCCAGCAGCTTAGTGGGGGGGGACAGAGATGGCTACACCTTC. Its protein is CASSLVGGDRDGYTF.

There are many counts of this clonotype. V usage is TRBV10-3 and J usage is TRBJ1-2; 8 nucleotides agree with TRBD1. With 3 bases clipped from V and 8 bases from J, the junction kept 8 bases outside the gene matches. Germline V gene sequence: CDR1 ENHRY, CDR2 SYGVKD. This CDR3 contains 14 residues. CDR3 DNA: TGTGCCATCAGTGACAGGACAGGGTTCTGGGGCTACACCTTC. Translating gives CAISDRTGFWGYTF.

V and J are TRBV11-2 and TRBJ1-2; the D gene is possibly TRBD1 (6 bases). CDR1 and CDR2 (germline): SGHAT, FQNNGV. Trimming removed 1 base at V and 2 bases at J, with 8 bases between. The CDR3 covers 14 residues. CDR3 in amino acids: CASSLGGANYGYTF. CDR3 sequence (DNA): TGTGCCAGCAGCTTAGGGGGGGCGAACTATGGCTACACCTTC.

This clonotype was recorded many times. The rearrangement joins TRBV24-1 to TRBJ1-3; weak D call: TRBD1 (5 bases). V lost 4 bases to trimming and J lost 2 bases, with 5 bases between them. Per germline, CDR1 KGHDR and CDR2 SFDVKD. The CDR3 consists of 13 residues. CDR3 protein: CATSEGAGNTIYF. Here the CDR3 DNA reads TGTGCCACCAGTGAGGGGGCTGGAAACACCATATATTTT.